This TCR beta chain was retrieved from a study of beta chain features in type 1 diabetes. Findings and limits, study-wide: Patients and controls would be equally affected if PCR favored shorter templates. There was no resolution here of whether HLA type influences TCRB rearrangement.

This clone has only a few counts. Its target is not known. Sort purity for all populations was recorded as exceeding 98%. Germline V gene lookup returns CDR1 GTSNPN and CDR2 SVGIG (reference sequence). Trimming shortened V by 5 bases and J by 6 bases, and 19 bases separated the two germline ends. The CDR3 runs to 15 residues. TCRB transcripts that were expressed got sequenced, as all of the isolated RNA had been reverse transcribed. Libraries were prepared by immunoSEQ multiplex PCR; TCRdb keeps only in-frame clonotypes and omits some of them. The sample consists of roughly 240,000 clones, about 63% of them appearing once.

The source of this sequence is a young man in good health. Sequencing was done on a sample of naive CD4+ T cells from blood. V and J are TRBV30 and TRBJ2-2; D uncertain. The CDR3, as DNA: TGTGCCTGGGAGTTAATAAGTCCGTACGCCGGGGAGCTGTTTTTT. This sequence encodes CAWELISPYAGELFF.